The rows below give T cell receptor beta chains drawn from one sample of a study of OX40 agonist ivuxolimab in advanced cancers. TCRdb's table, derived via immunoSEQ multiplex PCR, lists solely in-frame clones and lacks some. This sample has 35,000 to 50,000 clones, with roughly 86% found just once. Specimen: CD4+ or CD8+ T cells sorted from blood, collected in a trial of the OX40 agonist ivuxolimab. The receptor source for this set is an adult with an advanced solid tumor such as melanoma, head and neck, liver or kidney cancer. Both conserved end residues are part of each CDR3. The order of the fields is CDR3 DNA, CDR3 protein, V gene, clone size, D gene, J gene. A D gene is named only where the DNA matches it firmly. The size field is filled for only some rows; it gives once, few, many or a size class.

TGTGCCAGCAGAAGAGGTGGGAACACTGAAGCTTTCTTT CASRRGGNTEAFF TRBV2 . . TRBJ1-1
TGTGCCAGCAGCTTAGGGGCTGGGGGATCCCAGCCCCAGCATTTT CASSLGAGGSQPQHF TRBV11-2 once . TRBJ1-5
TGTGCCAGCAGCGTAGCAGGGGCCGAGCAGTACTTC CASSVAGAEQYF TRBV9 . . TRBJ2-7
TGTGCCAGCAGCTTAGGAGTCGGGTCCCACGAGCAGTACTTC CASSLGVGSHEQYF TRBV7-9 . . TRBJ2-7
TGTGCCAGCAGCGTAGGGGGGGGTGAGCAGTTCTTC CASSVGGGEQFF TRBV9 . TRBD2 TRBJ2-1
TGTGCCAGCAGCGAGACGGGGAAAGATCAGCCCCAGCATTTT CASSETGKDQPQHF TRBV9 . . TRBJ1-5
TGTGCCAGCGGCAGCCTACAGCGGACCCAGTACTTC CASGSLQRTQYF TRBV25-1 . . TRBJ2-5
TGTGCCAGCAGCGTCCGGGACAGGGACGACACGCAGTATTTT CASSVRDRDDTQYF TRBV7-9 . TRBD1 TRBJ2-3
TGTGCCAGCAGCGGACAGGGGTCAGATACGCAGTATTTT CASSGQGSDTQYF TRBV11-3 . TRBD1 TRBJ2-3
TGTGCCAGCAGCTTGTGGGACAGGGTTTCCACAGATACGCAGTATTTT CASSLWDRVSTDTQYF TRBV7-6 . TRBD1 TRBJ2-3
TGTGCCAGCAGTGAAGATAGGCCGAGTACCGGAAACACCATATATTTT CASSEDRPSTGNTIYF TRBV6-1 . . TRBJ1-3
TGTGCCAGCAGTCCCAAACCGGCAGACGAGCAGTACTTC CASSPKPADEQYF TRBV2 . . TRBJ2-7
TGCGCCAGCAGCCCAGGACCTATTGGATATAGCAATCAGCCCCAGCATTTT CASSPGPIGYSNQPQHF TRBV5-1 . . TRBJ1-5
TGTGCCAGCAGCTTAGATGACGGCAATGAGCAGTTCTTC CASSLDDGNEQFF TRBV11-3 . . TRBJ2-1
TGTGCCAGCAGCTCAACACTACAAGGCCGGGAGCTGTTTTTT CASSSTLQGRELFF TRBV7-9 . . TRBJ2-2
TGTGCCGTCCCGGACCGGGGATATATAGAAGCTTTCTTT CAVPDRGYIEAFF TRBV6-1 . . TRBJ1-1
TGTGCCAGCAGTTACTCAGGGGGGACTCAGCCCCAGCATTTT CASSYSGGTQPQHF TRBV6-5 . . TRBJ1-5
TGTGCCAGCAGTGACCTCTTTCCGACAGGGGCTGATGAGCAGTTCTTC CASSDLFPTGADEQFF TRBV6-4 . TRBD1 TRBJ2-1
TGTGCCAGTAGTATCGACTTTACAGGCCTTGGTGGGGCCAACGTCCTGACTTTC CASSIDFTGLGGANVLTF TRBV19 . . TRBJ2-6
TGTGCCAGCAGGGGGGGCCGGGAGACCCAGTACTTC CASRGGRETQYF TRBV27 . . TRBJ2-5
TGTGCCAGCAGCTCCATGACAGGGTTTCAGCCCCAGCATTTT CASSSMTGFQPQHF TRBV6-5 . TRBD1 TRBJ1-5
TGCGCCAGCAGCCAAGAAAGATTGACCGGGACAGGGGGCTACGAGCAGTACTTC CASSQERLTGTGGYEQYF TRBV4-3 . TRBD1 TRBJ2-7
TGCAGCGTGGAAGGACCCGGGAATGAGCAGTTCTTC CSVEGPGNEQFF TRBV29-1 . . TRBJ2-1
TGTGCCAGCAGCTTAGTCCAGGGGAACACTGAAGCTTTCTTT CASSLVQGNTEAFF TRBV7-2 . . TRBJ1-1